This TCR beta chain was found in a study of T-cell memory formation after mild COVID-19. This clonotype was recorded a few times. The germline CDR1 and CDR2 sequences are MNHEY and SMNVEV (reference sequence). V was pared by 7 bases and J by 1 base, with 14 bases between. This CDR3 region has 14 residues. In TCRdb, the 5' RACE reads were re-called with MiXCR into one record per CDR3 protein. The table shows 530,000 or so distinct CDR3 sequences, with roughly 17% occurring only once. This TCR was sampled from an adult woman who had mild COVID-19 (a few samples of this study predate the infection). Cell type and time point are not known. The specimen was PBMCs or a T cell subset sorted from them (not recorded which). The chain carries TRBV27 and TRBJ2-7, with D possibly being TRBD2 (6 bases). The CDR3 loop reads CASTGASASYEQYF. CDR3 nucleotides: TGTGCCAGCACTGGGGCTAGCGCATCCTACGAGCAGTACTTC.